The next 2 T cell receptor beta chains were all read from a single sample in a study of response to subunit inactivated influenza vaccine. MiXCR, run by TCRdb on the RT-PCR reads, gives a single entry per CDR3 protein. Of 650,000 or so distinct CDR3 sequences listed, approximately 15% are singletons. This material consisted of PBMCs from blood, taken approximately 15 days before vaccination. These receptors all stem from a man aged 50-59 years who received an inactivated influenza vaccine.

V and J are TRBV10-3 and TRBJ2-7, with 7 bases that match TRBD1. The CDR3 length is 16 residues. CDR1 and CDR2 from the germline V gene are ENHRY and SYGVKD. The junction had 8 bases not matched to a gene; V was cut back by 3 bases and J by 0 bases. CDR3 sequence reads: CAISDLGGGYSYEQYF. The CDR3 DNA follows: TGTGCCATCAGTGATCTAGGGGGCGGGTACTCCTACGAGCAGTACTTC.

The chain employs TRBV5-1 and TRBJ2-3, with TRBD2 matching 7 bases. J lost 3 bases, V lost 4 bases, and 11 bases had no gene match. The CDR3 contains 16 residues. CDR1 and CDR2 from the germline V gene are SGHRS and YFSETQ. This CDR3 is CASSPFKGGTTDTQYF. In DNA form, the CDR3 reads TGCGCCAGCAGCCCCTTCAAGGGAGGGACTACAGATACGCAGTATTTT. Full variable domain (outside the CDR3, taken from reference TRBV5-1 and TRBJ2-3): KAGVTQTPRYLIKTRGQQVTLSCSPISGHRSVSWYQQTPGQGLQFLFEYFSETQRNKGNFPGRFSGRQFSNSRSEMNVSTLELGDSALYLCASSPFKGGTTDTQYFGPGTRLTVL.